The 12 T cell receptor beta chains given below trace back to one sample, sequenced in a study of cytomegalovirus exposure and HLA in healthy donors (dated by TCRdb to about 2017). Libraries were built with the immunoSEQ multiplex PCR assay. For the multiplex PCR, a mixture combining 60 forward primers for TCR Vbeta segments and 13 reverse primers for TCR Jbeta segments was used. TCRdb provides this immuneACCESS table in a form limited to in-frame rearrangements. Some clones are lacking; in checked studies, under half of them reflect an unresolved V gene, and why the rest are absent is not known. This sample has nearly 110,000 clones in its table, and under 85% of those were observed once. The top ten hold roughly 3.9% of the sample. The sequencing input was PBMCs. The receptors derive from a male donor in good health and CMV-seronegative.

The table lists this clone with a few counts. V usage is TRBV27 and J usage is TRBJ2-5; the match to TRBD2 covers 9 bases. The J call is doubtful: the DNA matches TRBJ2-7 better. The CDR3 has 14 amino acids. The V gene's germline CDR1 is MNHEY and CDR2 SMNVEV (reference sequence). The CDR3 coding sequence is TGTGCCAGCAGTGCCCTGACTAGCGGCTACGAGCAGTACTTC. Amino acid sequence: CASSALTSGYEQYF.

V gene TRBV9 combines with J gene TRBJ2-7, with TRBD2 as a possible D gene (6 bases). CDR1 and CDR2 from the germline V gene are SGDLS and YYNGEE. V gave up 0 bases and J gave up 0 bases, with 13 bases separating them. This CDR3 is 16 amino acids long. The CDR3, as DNA: TGTGCCAGCAGCGTAGGAGGGAGGAACGGCTCCTACGAGCAGTACTTC. Translating it yields CASSVGGRNGSYEQYF. Full variable domain (remainder filled in from reference TRBV9 and TRBJ2-7): DSGVTQTPKHLITATGQRVTLRCSPRSGDLSVYWYQQSLDQGLQFLIQYYNGEERAKGNILERFSAQQFPDLHSELNLSSLELGDSALYFCASSVGGRNGSYEQYFGPGTRLTVT.

This clone was counted once. This chain uses TRBV27 with TRBJ1-1; 10 bases match TRBD1. The germline V gene encodes CDR1 MNHEY and CDR2 SMNVEV (reference sequence). Losses at the gene ends were 3 bases for V and 4 bases for J; bases not matched to a gene: 5. The CDR3 has 15 amino acids. The CDR3: CASSFDRGPGTEAFF. The CDR3 DNA reads as TGTGCCAGCAGTTTCGACAGGGGGCCAGGCACTGAAGCTTTCTTT.

This clone showed up just a few times. The chain links TRBV6-5 to TRBJ1-2, with a weak D call TRBD1 (6 bases). The V gene's germline CDR1 is MNHEY and CDR2 SVGAGI. The length of the CDR3 is 13 residues. Trimming shortened V by 6 bases and J by 4 bases, and 12 bases separated the two germline ends. The CDR3 sequence: CASSIRGSYGYTF. DNA of the CDR3: TGTGCCAGCAGCATCAGGGGTAGCTATGGCTACACCTTC.

This clone was found once. This chain connects TRBV27 to TRBJ1-1; 7 bases fit TRBD1. Per germline, CDR1 MNHEY and CDR2 SMNVEV (reference sequence). The CDR3 covers 15 residues. The V gene end was trimmed by 0 bases and the J gene end by 5 bases; junction bases not matched to a gene: 6. The DNA of the CDR3 is TGTGCCAGCAGTTTATCCTCCGACAGGGTTACTGAAGCTTTCTTT. It translates to CASSLSSDRVTEAFF.

This sequence joins TRBV28 and TRBJ1-3, with D tentatively TRBD1 (6 bases). The CDR3 spans 16 residues. Germline CDR1 reads MDHEN; CDR2 reads SYDVKM. V lost 1 base to trimming and J lost 2 bases, with 12 bases between them. The CDR3: CASSLLGRGTGNTIYF. CDR3 nucleotide sequence: TGTGCCAGCAGTTTATTAGGCAGGGGCACTGGAAACACCATATATTTT. The full variable domain, in which reference TRBV28 and TRBJ1-3 provide the parts outside the CDR3, is DVKVTQSSRYLVKRTGEKVFLECVQDMDHENMFWYRQDPGLGLRLIYFSYDVKMKEKGDIPEGYSVSREKKERFSLILESASTNQTSMYLCASSLLGRGTGNTIYFGEGSWLTVV.

This rearrangement joins TRBV6-5 to TRBJ1-1; D gene uncertain. Germline values: CDR1 MNHEY, CDR2 SVGAGI. This CDR3 region has 15 residues. V lost 5 bases, J lost 3 bases, and 16 bases lay in between. DNA of the CDR3: TGTGCCAGCAGTCCCCTTGGAGGTAGAGACACTGAAGCTTTCTTT. Translation: CASSPLGGRDTEAFF.

This chain uses TRBV5-4 with TRBJ2-1; the match to TRBD1 covers 8 bases. V lost 3 bases to trimming and J lost 5 bases; unmatched junction nucleotides: 7. Looked up from germline, CDR1 is SGHNT and CDR2 is YYREEE (reference sequence). There are 15 residues in the CDR3. CDR3 region: CASSSRTGRNNEQFF. Here the CDR3 DNA reads TGTGCCAGCAGCTCCCGGACAGGGCGTAACAATGAGCAGTTCTTC.

This clone has only one observation. The V and J genes are TRBV4-1 and TRBJ1-5; D is perhaps TRBD1 (5 bases). The CDR3 totals 16 residues. CDR1 MGHRA and CDR2 YSYEKL come from the germline V gene. Trimming left V 4 bases short and J 0 bases short, with 13 bases between. CDR3 coding DNA: TGCGCCAGCAGCCCCGCCTGGACACTTAGCAATCAGCCCCAGCATTTT. Encoded protein: CASSPAWTLSNQPQHF.

A few counts support this clone. The genes are TRBV15 and TRBJ1-2, with TRBD1 matching over 8 bases. V gave up 0 bases and J gave up 0 bases; unmatched junction bases: 3. From germline, CDR1 is LNHNV and CDR2 YYDKDF (reference sequence). The CDR3 extends over 16 amino acids. The CDR3 bases are TGTGCCACCAGCAGAGAGGCAGGGGGCGCTAACTATGGCTACACCTTC. Protein: CATSREAGGANYGYTF.

The rearrangement uses TRBV7-2 and TRBJ2-3, with a possible D match to TRBD1 (6 bases). CDR3 length: 18 amino acids. Between the trimmed V and J ends, which lost 2 bases and 0 bases, there was a span of 18 bases. From germline, CDR1 is SGHTA and CDR2 FQGNSA. The CDR3 loop reads CASSLWQPGTTSTDTQYF. The CDR3 DNA reads TGTGCCAGCAGCTTATGGCAGCCCGGGACAACTAGCACAGATACGCAGTATTTT.

This chain links TRBV2 with TRBJ2-5; TRBD2 aligns across 8 bases. Germline V lookup: CDR1 SNHLY, CDR2 FYNNEI. V lost 7 bases and J lost 5; bases outside the gene matches: 12. This CDR3 is built from 15 residues. The CDR3 DNA reads as TGTGCCAGCATTGTTAGCGGGATAAGAGGGGAGACCCAGTACTTC. It is translated as CASIVSGIRGETQYF.